The T cell receptor beta chain described here comes from a study of T cells in women clearing cervical HPV infection. TCRdb keeps only in-frame clones here, not all; method: immunoSEQ multiplex PCR. Found here are around 35,000 clones; the top ten clones hold about 3.9%. Each participant carried one incident cervical HPV16 infection only. The sequence came from a woman aged 18 to 75 with a cervical HPV16 infection that either progressed to CIN3+ or cleared (not recorded which). The sequenced material came from blood buffy coat.

The CDR3 loop reads CSARSGTGVMGEAFF. Incomplete CDR3 DNA: TGCAGTGCTAGGTCTGGGACAGGGGTTATGGGTGAA. The V call is TRBV20-1, the J call TRBJ1-1; 10 nucleotides line up with TRBD1. With the read ending 3 residues before the CDR3 end, the germline J gene is used to fill in that end. The CDR3 runs 15 residues. J lost 7 bases, V lost 3 bases, and 11 bases had no gene match. CDR1 is DFQATT and CDR2 is SNEGSKA in the germline V gene (reference sequence).